The present TCR beta chain was sequenced within a study of cytomegalovirus exposure and HLA in healthy donors. Deletions cut 0 bases from V and 0 bases from J, with 11 bases between. The germline CDR1 and CDR2 sequences are SGHRS and YFSETQ. This CDR3 spans 16 amino acids. The PCR employed 60 Vbeta primers together with 13 Jbeta primers. Generated by immunoSEQ multiplex PCR, the TCRdb table keeps only in-frame clones and is missing some. The table shows about 200,000 clones, with 75% to 90% occurring only once. This clonotype was obtained from a woman younger than 45 in good health and CMV-seronegative. The chain joins TRBV5-1 to TRBJ2-3, with D possibly TRBD2 on 6 matching bases. Sequenced sample: PBMCs. The CDR3 reads CASSLGLVGSTDTQYF. The CDR3 nucleotides read TGCGCCAGCAGCTTGGGACTAGTAGGAAGCACAGATACGCAGTATTTT.